This TCR beta chain was profiled in a study of CD8 T cells in Susac syndrome. The CDR3 spans 11 residues. CDR1 and CDR2 (germline): SQVTM, ANQGSEA. Trimming took off 4 bases at V and 2 bases at J, with 6 bases between the two ends. The study, taken as a whole, reports: A relatively small number of individuals underwent TCR sequencing and HLA analysis.

The authors reverse transcribed roughly 0.5 to 1 ug RNA with random hexamers. It was immunoSEQ multiplex PCR that amplified TCR beta CDR3 across 54 Vbeta and 13 Jbeta. One entry per CDR3 protein, called by TCRdb with MiXCR from the immunoSEQ multiplex PCR reads. This sample has about 47,000 distinct CDR3 sequences; 85% to 95% occur once, and the top ten carry 0.35% to 0.5%. Concerning this clonotype itself: Its antigen is unidentified.

This sequence originates from a human donor in good health. The sequenced material came from CD8+ T cells from PBMCs. The chain combines TRBV29-1 with TRBJ2-7; no firm D call. CDR3 residues: CSVGGPYEQYF. The CDR3 nucleotides are TGCAGCGTTGGAGGACCCTACGAGCAGTACTTC.